A selection of T cell receptor beta chains follows, all from one sample in a study of radiotherapy plus CTLA-4 blockade in lung cancer. The table came from immunoSEQ multiplex PCR; TCRdb's copy has only in-frame clones and leaves some out. The table has tens of thousands of clones, over 70% seen once. The source was peripheral blood, collected from a patient treated with radiotherapy plus ipilimumab. The source is a human donor with non-small cell lung cancer who had a partial response to radiotherapy plus ipilimumab. Some clones in this sample may be carry-over from other donors' samples. The CDR3 runs from the conserved cysteine through the conserved F or W. Each record gives: J gene, V gene, D gene, clone size, CDR3 DNA, CDR3 protein. A D gene is named only where the DNA matches it firmly. Not all rows give a size; the values are once, few, many and, for expanded clones, a class.

j_gene: TRBJ1-2
v_gene: TRBV6-6
d_gene: TRBD1
abundance: few
CDR3nt: TGTGCCAGCTCGGACAGGGGGCGGGTAGGTGGCTACACCTTC
CDR3aa: CASSDRGRVGGYTF

j_gene: TRBJ2-7
v_gene: TRBV11-2
d_gene: .
abundance: .
CDR3nt: TGTGCCAGCAGCGTTAGCGGCGCGTACGAGCAGTACTTC
CDR3aa: CASSVSGAYEQYF

j_gene: TRBJ2-5
v_gene: TRBV5-4
d_gene: TRBD2
abundance: .
CDR3nt: TGTGCCAGCAGCTTGGAACTAGCGGGGGAAGAGACCCAGTACTTC
CDR3aa: CASSLELAGEETQYF

j_gene: TRBJ2-7
v_gene: TRBV6-5
d_gene: .
abundance: .
CDR3nt: TGTGCCAGCAAGGGTTGGCAGGGCGCCTACGAGCAGTACTTC
CDR3aa: CASKGWQGAYEQYF

j_gene: TRBJ1-2
v_gene: TRBV19
d_gene: .
abundance: few
CDR3nt: TGTGCCAGTAGTATCCAGGTGAACTATGGCTACACCTTC
CDR3aa: CASSIQVNYGYTF

j_gene: TRBJ2-2
v_gene: TRBV7-3
d_gene: .
abundance: .
CDR3nt: TGTGCCAGCAGCTTAAGTCCTAGCCCCACCGGGGAGCTGTTTTTT
CDR3aa: CASSLSPSPTGELFF

j_gene: TRBJ1-2
v_gene: TRBV7-6
d_gene: .
abundance: .
CDR3nt: TGTGCCAGCAGCTTAGTAGGTGGGCAGAACTATGGCTACACCTTC
CDR3aa: CASSLVGGQNYGYTF

j_gene: TRBJ2-2
v_gene: TRBV5-1
d_gene: .
abundance: .
CDR3nt: TGCGCCAGCACCCCTCGCCCACTAAATTTAGAATGGACCGGGGAGCTGTTTTTT
CDR3aa: CASTPRPLNLEWTGELFF

j_gene: TRBJ1-2
v_gene: TRBV18
d_gene: .
abundance: .
CDR3nt: TGTGCCAGCTCACCACGGGAGCAGGGGCCCCGTGGAGGCTACACCTTC
CDR3aa: CASSPREQGPRGGYTF

j_gene: TRBJ2-7
v_gene: TRBV27
d_gene: .
abundance: .
CDR3nt: TGTGCCAGCAGTAGCCAGGGGCGCCACGAGCAGTACTTC
CDR3aa: CASSSQGRHEQYF

j_gene: TRBJ2-5
v_gene: TRBV29-1
d_gene: TRBD1
abundance: once
CDR3nt: TGCAGCGCAGGGACAGTGGTGGAGACCCAGTACTTC
CDR3aa: CSAGTVVETQYF

j_gene: TRBJ2-5
v_gene: TRBV5-1
d_gene: TRBD2
abundance: once
CDR3nt: TGCGCCAGCAGCTCGTCTAGCGGGGGGGCGACGGTCGGGGAGACCCAGTACTTC
CDR3aa: CASSSSSGGATVGETQYF

j_gene: TRBJ2-7
v_gene: TRBV5-5
d_gene: TRBD1
abundance: .
CDR3nt: TGTGCCAGCAGCTTGGTCCCCCGGGACAGCTCCTACGAGCAGTACTTC
CDR3aa: CASSLVPRDSSYEQYF

j_gene: TRBJ2-7
v_gene: TRBV7-9
d_gene: TRBD2
abundance: .
CDR3nt: TGTGCCAGCAGCTTAGGGGTTGGAGCGGGAGGCGGCGAGCAGTACTTC
CDR3aa: CASSLGVGAGGGEQYF

j_gene: TRBJ2-1
v_gene: TRBV29-1
d_gene: .
abundance: .
CDR3nt: TGCAGCGTTGAAGAATCCGTCTACAATGAGCAGTTCTTC
CDR3aa: CSVEESVYNEQFF

j_gene: TRBJ2-5
v_gene: TRBV2
d_gene: .
abundance: .
CDR3nt: TGTGCCAGCAGGGCTGCGGGACTCGGGACCCAGTACTTC
CDR3aa: CASRAAGLGTQYF

j_gene: TRBJ1-6
v_gene: TRBV18
d_gene: TRBD1
abundance: .
CDR3nt: TGTGCCAGCTCACGAGCGACAGGGGATTCACCCCTCCACTTT
CDR3aa: CASSRATGDSPLHF

j_gene: TRBJ2-3
v_gene: TRBV2
d_gene: TRBD2
abundance: .
CDR3nt: TGTGCCAGCAGACCCGGGACTAGCGGGAGGGGAGGTACGCAGTATTTT
CDR3aa: CASRPGTSGRGGTQYF

j_gene: TRBJ1-1
v_gene: TRBV28
d_gene: .
abundance: .
CDR3nt: TGTGCCAGCAGTGGGACCGGGACAACTACCACTGAAGCTTTCTTT
CDR3aa: CASSGTGTTTTEAFF

j_gene: TRBJ2-5
v_gene: TRBV7-2
d_gene: .
abundance: .
CDR3nt: TGTGCCAGCAGCTTCGCGAGGTGGGAGACCCAGTACTTC
CDR3aa: CASSFARWETQYF

j_gene: TRBJ2-3
v_gene: TRBV28
d_gene: .
abundance: once
CDR3nt: TGTGCCAGCAGACCCGACGGAGGTTTCCCCCGCAGGGATACGCAGTATTTT
CDR3aa: CASRPDGGFPRRDTQYF

j_gene: TRBJ2-7
v_gene: TRBV2
d_gene: .
abundance: .
CDR3nt: TGTGCCAGCAGTGAATCGGGCAGGGGGGCTCGTTCCGAGCAGTACTTC
CDR3aa: CASSESGRGARSEQYF

j_gene: TRBJ2-1
v_gene: TRBV10-1
d_gene: .
abundance: .
CDR3nt: TGCGCCAGCAGTGTTGACAGGTCTAATTACAATGAGCAGTTCTTC
CDR3aa: CASSVDRSNYNEQFF

j_gene: TRBJ2-7
v_gene: TRBV28
d_gene: .
abundance: once
CDR3nt: TGTGCCAGCACCCCCGGTGGACAGATCTACGAGCAGTACTTC
CDR3aa: CASTPGGQIYEQYF

j_gene: TRBJ2-3
v_gene: TRBV2
d_gene: .
abundance: once
CDR3nt: TGTGCCAGCCGTCCGGCGGCAGGCACAGATACGCAGTATTTT
CDR3aa: CASRPAAGTDTQYF

j_gene: TRBJ2-1
v_gene: TRBV11-3
d_gene: .
abundance: .
CDR3nt: TGTGCCAGCAGCGTCGGGCGGGGAGTTAATGAGCAGTTCTTC
CDR3aa: CASSVGRGVNEQFF

j_gene: TRBJ2-7
v_gene: TRBV19
d_gene: .
abundance: .
CDR3nt: TGTGCCAGTAGTGCCACCGTGACACTCGCATTCTACGAGCAGTACTTC
CDR3aa: CASSATVTLAFYEQYF

j_gene: TRBJ1-2
v_gene: TRBV2
d_gene: TRBD1
abundance: .
CDR3nt: TGTGCCAGCAGTGAAGCGCTAATTAGACAGGGGGCAAACTATGGCTACACCTTC
CDR3aa: CASSEALIRQGANYGYTF

j_gene: TRBJ2-1
v_gene: TRBV7-9
d_gene: TRBD1
abundance: .
CDR3nt: TGTGCCAGCAGCAGACAGGGTCATCATGAGCAGTTCTTC
CDR3aa: CASSRQGHHEQFF

j_gene: TRBJ2-5
v_gene: TRBV7-3
d_gene: TRBD2
abundance: .
CDR3nt: TGTGCCAGCAGCCTAAGCGGGAGAAGAGAGACCCAGTACTTC
CDR3aa: CASSLSGRRETQYF

j_gene: TRBJ2-5
v_gene: TRBV2
d_gene: TRBD1
abundance: once
CDR3nt: TGTGCCAGCAGACAGGGGGCCGCGGAGACCCAGTACTTC
CDR3aa: CASRQGAAETQYF

j_gene: TRBJ2-1
v_gene: TRBV1
d_gene: .
abundance: .
CDR3nt: TGCACCAGCGCCTCTGGGGCTAGCGGGAGTAAGACCCTCCTCGTCAATGAGCAGTTCTTC
CDR3aa: CTSASGASGSKTLLVNEQFF

j_gene: TRBJ2-5
v_gene: TRBV7-2
d_gene: .
abundance: once
CDR3nt: TGTGCCAGCAGCTTGCGAGTACTTAAGGAGACCCAGTACTTC
CDR3aa: CASSLRVLKETQYF

j_gene: TRBJ2-3
v_gene: TRBV18
d_gene: TRBD2
abundance: .
CDR3nt: TGTGCCAGCTCACCAGCGGTAGCGGGGGGCGGAGATACGCAGTATTTT
CDR3aa: CASSPAVAGGGDTQYF

j_gene: TRBJ2-2
v_gene: TRBV7-6
d_gene: .
abundance: .
CDR3nt: TGTGCCAGCAGCCCTCTGTCGTCTAGGCTCGCCGGGGAGCTGTTTTTT
CDR3aa: CASSPLSSRLAGELFF

j_gene: TRBJ2-1
v_gene: TRBV7-2
d_gene: TRBD2
abundance: once
CDR3nt: TGTGCCAGCAGCTCACCTACTAGCGGGGGACCCTACAATGAGCAGTTCTTC
CDR3aa: CASSSPTSGGPYNEQFF

j_gene: TRBJ2-7
v_gene: TRBV6-1
d_gene: TRBD1
abundance: .
CDR3nt: TGTGCCAGTATAGAGGGACAGCGAGCCTACGAGCAGTACTTC
CDR3aa: CASIEGQRAYEQYF

j_gene: TRBJ1-5
v_gene: TRBV7-9
d_gene: TRBD1
abundance: .
CDR3nt: TGTGCCAGCAGCTTAGGGACCGGGACAGGGAATCAGCCCCAGCATTTT
CDR3aa: CASSLGTGTGNQPQHF

j_gene: TRBJ2-1
v_gene: TRBV5-1
d_gene: .
abundance: few
CDR3nt: TGCGCCAGCAGCTTGGACCAGGTCCCCTACAATGAGCAGTTCTTC
CDR3aa: CASSLDQVPYNEQFF

j_gene: TRBJ1-1
v_gene: TRBV5-6
d_gene: TRBD1
abundance: .
CDR3nt: TGTGCCAGCAGCTTGAGAGGGACAGCGAACACTGAAGCTTTCTTT
CDR3aa: CASSLRGTANTEAFF

j_gene: TRBJ2-7
v_gene: TRBV5-1
d_gene: .
abundance: few
CDR3nt: TGCGCCAGCAGCTTGGGGTCAGGATTCTCCTACGAGCAGTACTTC
CDR3aa: CASSLGSGFSYEQYF

j_gene: TRBJ1-2
v_gene: TRBV6-6
d_gene: TRBD1
abundance: .
CDR3nt: TGTGCCAGCTCGACAGGGCGGCATGGCTACACCTTC
CDR3aa: CASSTGRHGYTF

j_gene: TRBJ1-2
v_gene: TRBV6-6
d_gene: .
abundance: .
CDR3nt: TGTGCCAGCAGTTACCCTCCTGATGGCTACACCTTC
CDR3aa: CASSYPPDGYTF

j_gene: TRBJ1-2
v_gene: TRBV5-5
d_gene: TRBD1
abundance: .
CDR3nt: TGTGCCAGCAGCTCGGGACAGAATAACTATGGCTACACCTTC
CDR3aa: CASSSGQNNYGYTF

j_gene: TRBJ2-4
v_gene: TRBV6-1
d_gene: .
abundance: .
CDR3nt: TGTGCCAGCAGTGCTCACAGGGAGCTGAAAAACATTCAGTACTTC
CDR3aa: CASSAHRELKNIQYF

j_gene: TRBJ2-3
v_gene: TRBV11-1
d_gene: TRBD2
abundance: .
CDR3nt: TGTGCCAGCACCCGAGCCGGGAGGTCCACAGATACGCAGTATTTT
CDR3aa: CASTRAGRSTDTQYF

j_gene: TRBJ2-1
v_gene: TRBV2
d_gene: TRBD2
abundance: .
CDR3nt: TGTGCCAGCAGTGTAGAATCTAGCGGGATCCATGAGCAGTTCTTC
CDR3aa: CASSVESSGIHEQFF

j_gene: TRBJ2-1
v_gene: TRBV27
d_gene: TRBD2
abundance: .
CDR3nt: TGTGCCAGCAGGTCAGGGACTAGTAAAGCCTACAATGAGCAGTTCTTC
CDR3aa: CASRSGTSKAYNEQFF

j_gene: TRBJ1-1
v_gene: TRBV19
d_gene: TRBD1
abundance: .
CDR3nt: TGTGCCAGCAAACAACAGGGGGCGATTAACACTGAAGCTTTCTTT
CDR3aa: CASKQQGAINTEAFF

j_gene: TRBJ2-2
v_gene: TRBV10-1
d_gene: TRBD1
abundance: .
CDR3nt: TGCGCCAGCAGCCGGGACAGAAACACCGGGGAGCTGTTTTTT
CDR3aa: CASSRDRNTGELFF

j_gene: TRBJ1-5
v_gene: TRBV7-9
d_gene: .
abundance: .
CDR3nt: TGTGCCAGCAGCCCGACAGGTATTAGCAATCAGCCCCAGCATTTT
CDR3aa: CASSPTGISNQPQHF

j_gene: TRBJ2-7
v_gene: TRBV29-1
d_gene: .
abundance: .
CDR3nt: TGCAGCGTCACCGGGGGCTACGAGCAGTACTTC
CDR3aa: CSVTGGYEQYF

j_gene: TRBJ1-3
v_gene: TRBV7-9
d_gene: .
abundance: once
CDR3nt: TGTGCCAGCAGCTTTACTTGGGAGAGCTCTGGAAACACCATATATTTT
CDR3aa: CASSFTWESSGNTIYF

j_gene: TRBJ2-7
v_gene: TRBV5-1
d_gene: .
abundance: .
CDR3nt: TGCGCCAGCACCCCCGGGACTTCTACCTACGAGCAGTACTTC
CDR3aa: CASTPGTSTYEQYF

j_gene: TRBJ1-4
v_gene: TRBV18
d_gene: .
abundance: .
CDR3nt: TGTGCCAGCTCCACAGGGTTTGCTAATGAAAAACTGTTTTTT
CDR3aa: CASSTGFANEKLFF

j_gene: TRBJ2-1
v_gene: TRBV7-9
d_gene: .
abundance: .
CDR3nt: TGTGCCAGCAGCTTAGCAGGGGGTTCCCTCAATGAGCAGTTCTTC
CDR3aa: CASSLAGGSLNEQFF

j_gene: TRBJ2-5
v_gene: TRBV11-2
d_gene: .
abundance: few
CDR3nt: TGTGCCAGCAGCCCAACCCGGGGGGCCCGGGGAAAGACCCAGTACTTC
CDR3aa: CASSPTRGARGKTQYF

j_gene: TRBJ2-6
v_gene: TRBV12-5
d_gene: .
abundance: .
CDR3nt: TGTGCTAGTGGTTTATATATTGGAATTGGGCCTGGGGCCAACGTCCTGACTTTC
CDR3aa: CASGLYIGIGPGANVLTF

j_gene: TRBJ2-6
v_gene: TRBV10-3
d_gene: .
abundance: once
CDR3nt: TGTGCCATCAGTGAGGGGGAGTGGGGATGGACTTTC
CDR3aa: CAISEGEWGWTF